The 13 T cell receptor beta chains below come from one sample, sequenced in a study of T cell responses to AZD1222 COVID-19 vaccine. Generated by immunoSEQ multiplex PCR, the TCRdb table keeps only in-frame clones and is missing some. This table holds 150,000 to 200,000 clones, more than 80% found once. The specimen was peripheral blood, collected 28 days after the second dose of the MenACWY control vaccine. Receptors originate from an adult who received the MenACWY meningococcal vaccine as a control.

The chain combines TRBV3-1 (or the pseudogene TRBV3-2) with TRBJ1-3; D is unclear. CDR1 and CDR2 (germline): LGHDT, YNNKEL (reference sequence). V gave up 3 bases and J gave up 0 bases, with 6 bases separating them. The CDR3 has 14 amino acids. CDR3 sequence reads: CASSQTISGNTIYF. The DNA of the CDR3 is TGTGCCAGCAGCCAGACAATCTCTGGAAACACCATATATTTT.

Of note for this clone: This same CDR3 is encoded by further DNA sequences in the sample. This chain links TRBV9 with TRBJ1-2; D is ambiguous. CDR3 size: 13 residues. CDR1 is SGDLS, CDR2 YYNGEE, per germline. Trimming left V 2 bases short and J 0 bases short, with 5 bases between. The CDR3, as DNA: TGTGCCAGCAGCGTGAGAGCTAACTATGGCTACACCTTC. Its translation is CASSVRANYGYTF.

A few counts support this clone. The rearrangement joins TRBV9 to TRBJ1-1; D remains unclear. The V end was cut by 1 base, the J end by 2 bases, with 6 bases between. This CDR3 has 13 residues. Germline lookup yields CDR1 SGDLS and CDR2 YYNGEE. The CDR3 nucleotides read TGTGCCAGCAGCGTAACTCGAAACACTGAAGCTTTCTTT. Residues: CASSVTRNTEAFF.

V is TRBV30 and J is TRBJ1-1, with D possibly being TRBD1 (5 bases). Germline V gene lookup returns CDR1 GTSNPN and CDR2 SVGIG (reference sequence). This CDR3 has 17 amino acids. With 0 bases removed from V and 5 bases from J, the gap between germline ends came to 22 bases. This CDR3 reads CAWSVGTYTVRGTEAFF. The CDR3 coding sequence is TGTGCCTGGAGTGTTGGGACTTATACCGTCAGAGGGACTGAAGCTTTCTTT.

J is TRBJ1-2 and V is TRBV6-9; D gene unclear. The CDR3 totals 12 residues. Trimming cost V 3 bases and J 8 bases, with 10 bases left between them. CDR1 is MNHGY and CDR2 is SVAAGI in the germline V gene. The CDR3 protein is CASSYIPPGYTF. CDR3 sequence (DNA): TGTGCCAGCAGTTACATTCCCCCGGGCTACACCTTC.

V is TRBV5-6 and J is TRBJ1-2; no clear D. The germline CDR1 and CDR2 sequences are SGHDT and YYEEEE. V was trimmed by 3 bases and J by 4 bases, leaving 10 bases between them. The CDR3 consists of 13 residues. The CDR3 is CASSSRVPYGYTF. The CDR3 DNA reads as TGTGCCAGCAGCTCAAGGGTGCCCTATGGCTACACCTTC.

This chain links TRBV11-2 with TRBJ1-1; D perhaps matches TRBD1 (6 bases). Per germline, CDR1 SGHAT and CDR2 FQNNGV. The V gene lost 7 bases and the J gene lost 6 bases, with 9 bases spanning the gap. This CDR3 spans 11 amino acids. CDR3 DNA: TGTGCCAGCACAGGGACACCTGAAGCTTTCTTT. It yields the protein CASTGTPEAFF.

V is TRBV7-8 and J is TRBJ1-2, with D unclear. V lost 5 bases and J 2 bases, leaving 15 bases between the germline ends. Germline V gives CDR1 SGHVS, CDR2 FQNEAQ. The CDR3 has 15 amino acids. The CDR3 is CASSLRLGTNYGYTF. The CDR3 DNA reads TGTGCCAGCAGCCTCCGCCTGGGAACCAACTATGGCTACACCTTC. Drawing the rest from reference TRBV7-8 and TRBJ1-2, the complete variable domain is GAGVSQSPRYKVAKRGQDVALRCDPISGHVSLFWYQQALGQGPEFLTYFQNEAQLDKSGLPSDRFFAERPEGSVSTLKIQRTQQEDSAVYLCASSLRLGTNYGYTFGSGTRLTVV.

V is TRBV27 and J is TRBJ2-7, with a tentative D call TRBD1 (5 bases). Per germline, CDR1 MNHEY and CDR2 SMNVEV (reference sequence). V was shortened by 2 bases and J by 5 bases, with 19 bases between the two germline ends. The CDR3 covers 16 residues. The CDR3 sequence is CASSLSPWQGNNEQYF. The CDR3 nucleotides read TGTGCCAGCAGTTTAAGCCCCTGGCAGGGCAATAACGAGCAGTACTTC.

The CDR3 DNA follows: TGTGCCAGTAGTATAGATCGCAGGAACACTGAAGCTTTCTTT. It is translated as CASSIDRRNTEAFF. This chain connects TRBV19 to TRBJ1-1; D call uncertain. The CDR3 sequence is 14 residues long. Germline CDR1 and CDR2: LNHDA and SQIVND (reference sequence). Trimming took off 0 bases at V and 1 base at J, with 6 bases between the two ends.

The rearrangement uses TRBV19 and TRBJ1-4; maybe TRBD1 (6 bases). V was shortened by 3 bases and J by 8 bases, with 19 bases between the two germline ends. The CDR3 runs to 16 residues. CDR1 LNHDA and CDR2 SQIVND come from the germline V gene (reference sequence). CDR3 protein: CASSIEFWTAQEKLFF. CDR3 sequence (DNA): TGTGCCAGTAGTATTGAGTTCTGGACAGCGCAAGAAAAACTGTTTTTT. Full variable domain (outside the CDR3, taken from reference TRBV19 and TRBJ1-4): DGGITQSPKYLFRKEGQNVTLSCEQNLNHDAMYWYRQDPGQGLRLIYYSQIVNDFQKGDIAEGYSVSREKKESFPLTVTSAQKNPTAFYLCASSIEFWTAQEKLFFGSGTQLSVL.

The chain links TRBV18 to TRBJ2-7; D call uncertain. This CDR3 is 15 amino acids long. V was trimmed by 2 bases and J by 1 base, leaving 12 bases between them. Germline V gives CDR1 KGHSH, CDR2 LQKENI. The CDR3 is CASSPDRNPSYEQYF. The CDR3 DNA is TGTGCCAGCTCACCAGATAGGAACCCATCCTACGAGCAGTACTTC.

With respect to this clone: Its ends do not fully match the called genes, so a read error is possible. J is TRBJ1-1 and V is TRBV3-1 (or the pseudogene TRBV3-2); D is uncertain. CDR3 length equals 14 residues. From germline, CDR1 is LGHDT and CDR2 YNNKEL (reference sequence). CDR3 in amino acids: CASSQELWNAEAFF. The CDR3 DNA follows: TGTGCCAGCAGCCAAGAGCTCTGGAACGCTGAAGCTTTCTTT.